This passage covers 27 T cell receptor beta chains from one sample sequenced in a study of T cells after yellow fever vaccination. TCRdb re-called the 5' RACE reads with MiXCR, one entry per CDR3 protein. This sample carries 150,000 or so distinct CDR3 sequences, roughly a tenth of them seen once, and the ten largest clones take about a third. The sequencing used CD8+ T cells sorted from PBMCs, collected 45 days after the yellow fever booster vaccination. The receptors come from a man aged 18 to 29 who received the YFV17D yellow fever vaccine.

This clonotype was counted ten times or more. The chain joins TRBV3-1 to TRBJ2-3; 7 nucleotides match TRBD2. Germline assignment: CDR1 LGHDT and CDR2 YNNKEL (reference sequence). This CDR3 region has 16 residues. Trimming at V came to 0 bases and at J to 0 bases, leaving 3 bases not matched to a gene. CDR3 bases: TGTGCCAGCAGCCAAGAGGCTAGCGGAAGCACAGATACGCAGTATTTT. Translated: CASSQEASGSTDTQYF.

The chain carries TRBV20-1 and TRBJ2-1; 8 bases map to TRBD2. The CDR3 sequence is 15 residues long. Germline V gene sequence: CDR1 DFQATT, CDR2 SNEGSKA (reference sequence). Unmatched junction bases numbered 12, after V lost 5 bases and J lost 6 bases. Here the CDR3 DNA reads TGCAGTGCTCGCGGGGGGCCGCCGGTAATCAATGAGCAGTTCTTC. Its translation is CSARGGPPVINEQFF.

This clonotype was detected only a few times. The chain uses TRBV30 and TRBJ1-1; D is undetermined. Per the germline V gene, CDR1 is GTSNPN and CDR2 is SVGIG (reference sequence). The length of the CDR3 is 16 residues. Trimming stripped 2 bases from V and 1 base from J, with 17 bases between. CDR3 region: CAWSPQVGVPNTEAFF. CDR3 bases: TGTGCCTGGAGTCCCCAGGTCGGGGTTCCGAACACTGAAGCTTTCTTT.

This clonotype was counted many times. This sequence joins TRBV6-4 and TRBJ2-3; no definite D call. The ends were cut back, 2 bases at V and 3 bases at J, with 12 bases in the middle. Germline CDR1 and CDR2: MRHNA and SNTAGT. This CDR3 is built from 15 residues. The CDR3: CASSDGETGTDTQYF. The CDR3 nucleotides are TGTGCCAGCAGTGACGGCGAGACCGGGACAGATACGCAGTATTTT.

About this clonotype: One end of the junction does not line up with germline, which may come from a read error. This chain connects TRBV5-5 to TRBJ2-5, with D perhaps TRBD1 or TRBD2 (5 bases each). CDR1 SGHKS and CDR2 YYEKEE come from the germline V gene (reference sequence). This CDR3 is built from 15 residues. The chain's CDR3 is CASSLPVGTMETQYF. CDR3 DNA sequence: TGTGCAAGCAGCTTGCCCGTTGGGACCATGGAGACCCAGTACTTC.

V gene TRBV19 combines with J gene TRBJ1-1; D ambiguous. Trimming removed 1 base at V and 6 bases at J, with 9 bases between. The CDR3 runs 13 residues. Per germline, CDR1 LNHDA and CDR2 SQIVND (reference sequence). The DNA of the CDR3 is TGTGCCAGTAGTATAGTTAGTGGGGCTGAAGCTTTCTTT. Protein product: CASSIVSGAEAFF. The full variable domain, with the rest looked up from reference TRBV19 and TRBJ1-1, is DGGITQSPKYLFRKEGQNVTLSCEQNLNHDAMYWYRQDPGQGLRLIYYSQIVNDFQKGDIAEGYSVSREKKESFPLTVTSAQKNPTAFYLCASSIVSGAEAFFGQGTRLTVV.

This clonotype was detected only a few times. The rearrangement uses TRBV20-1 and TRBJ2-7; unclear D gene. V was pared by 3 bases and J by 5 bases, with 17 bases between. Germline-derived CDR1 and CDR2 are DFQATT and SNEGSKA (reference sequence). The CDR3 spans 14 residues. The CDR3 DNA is TGCAGTGCTAGGGAGACATTCCGGTGGGACGAGCAGTACTTC. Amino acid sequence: CSARETFRWDEQYF.

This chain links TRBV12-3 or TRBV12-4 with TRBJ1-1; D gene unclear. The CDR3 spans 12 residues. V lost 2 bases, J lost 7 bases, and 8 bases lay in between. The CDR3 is CASSLSQNEAFF. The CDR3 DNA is TGTGCCAGCAGTTTATCACAGAATGAAGCTTTCTTT.

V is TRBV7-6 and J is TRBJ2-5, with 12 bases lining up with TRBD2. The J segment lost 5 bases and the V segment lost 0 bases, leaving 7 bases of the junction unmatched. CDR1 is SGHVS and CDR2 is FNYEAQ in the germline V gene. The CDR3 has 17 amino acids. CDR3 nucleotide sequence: TGTGCCAGCAGCTTAGCGGCTAGCGGGGGGGCTCCCGAGACCCAGTACTTC. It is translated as CASSLAASGGAPETQYF.

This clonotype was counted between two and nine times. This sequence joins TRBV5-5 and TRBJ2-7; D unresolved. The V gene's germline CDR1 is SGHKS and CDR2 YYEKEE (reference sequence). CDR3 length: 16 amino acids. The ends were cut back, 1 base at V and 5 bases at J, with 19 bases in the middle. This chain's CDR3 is CASSLRPSTPWDEQYF. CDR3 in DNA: TGTGCCAGCAGCTTGAGGCCGTCGACACCCTGGGACGAGCAGTACTTC.

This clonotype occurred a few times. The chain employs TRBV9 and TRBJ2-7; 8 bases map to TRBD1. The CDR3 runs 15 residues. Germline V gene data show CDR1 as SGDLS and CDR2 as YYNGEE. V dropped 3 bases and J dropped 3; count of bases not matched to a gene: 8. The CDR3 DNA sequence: TGTGCCAGCAGCGCGGAAGACAGGGGAGGCTACGAGCAGTACTTC. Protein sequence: CASSAEDRGGYEQYF.

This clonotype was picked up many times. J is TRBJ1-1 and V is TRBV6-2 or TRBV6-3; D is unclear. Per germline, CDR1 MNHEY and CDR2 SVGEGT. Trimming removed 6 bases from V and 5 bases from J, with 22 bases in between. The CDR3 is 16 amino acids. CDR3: CASSLTLFTVGTEAFF. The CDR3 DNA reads TGTGCCAGCAGCCTCACCTTATTTACAGTTGGAACTGAAGCTTTCTTT.

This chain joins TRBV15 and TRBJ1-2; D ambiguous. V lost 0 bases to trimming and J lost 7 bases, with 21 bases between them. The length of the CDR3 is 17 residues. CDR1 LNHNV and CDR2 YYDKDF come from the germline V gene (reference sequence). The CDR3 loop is CATSRDKEAGSSRGYTF. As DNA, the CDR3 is TGTGCCACCAGCAGAGATAAGGAAGCGGGGTCCTCTCGTGGCTACACCTTC.

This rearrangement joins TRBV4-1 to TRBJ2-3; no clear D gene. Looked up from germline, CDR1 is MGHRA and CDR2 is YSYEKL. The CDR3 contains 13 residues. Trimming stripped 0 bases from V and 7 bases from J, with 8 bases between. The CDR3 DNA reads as TGCGCCAGCAGCCAAGAGGGGTATAATACGCAGTATTTT. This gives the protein CASSQEGYNTQYF.

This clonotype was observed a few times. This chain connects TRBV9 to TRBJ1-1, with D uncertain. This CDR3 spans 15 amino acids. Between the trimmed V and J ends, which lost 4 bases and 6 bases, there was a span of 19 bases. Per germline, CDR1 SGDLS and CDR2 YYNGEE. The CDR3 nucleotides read TGTGCCAGCAGCTCCGGACGCGGGGAGTCCGCTGAAGCTTTCTTT. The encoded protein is CASSSGRGESAEAFF.

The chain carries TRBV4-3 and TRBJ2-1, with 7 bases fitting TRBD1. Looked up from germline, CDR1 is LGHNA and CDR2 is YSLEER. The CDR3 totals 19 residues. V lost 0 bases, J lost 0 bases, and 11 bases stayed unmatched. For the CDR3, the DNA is TGCGCCAGCAGCCAAGAGAGAGGGGGCCCAATGGGCTCCTACAATGAGCAGTTCTTC. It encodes CASSQERGGPMGSYNEQFF.

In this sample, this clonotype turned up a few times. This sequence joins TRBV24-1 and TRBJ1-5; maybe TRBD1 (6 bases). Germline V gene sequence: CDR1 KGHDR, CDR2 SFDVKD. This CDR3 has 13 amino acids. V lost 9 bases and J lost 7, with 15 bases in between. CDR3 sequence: CATGGASGQPQHF. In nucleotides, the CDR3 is TGTGCCACCGGGGGGGCCTCCGGGCAGCCCCAGCATTTT.

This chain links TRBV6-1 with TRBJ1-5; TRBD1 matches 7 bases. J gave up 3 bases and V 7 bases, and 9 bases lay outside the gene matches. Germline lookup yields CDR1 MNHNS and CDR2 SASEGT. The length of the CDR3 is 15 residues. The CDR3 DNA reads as TGTGCCAGCAAGACCACAGGGGAATCCAATCAGCCCCAGCATTTT. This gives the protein CASKTTGESNQPQHF.

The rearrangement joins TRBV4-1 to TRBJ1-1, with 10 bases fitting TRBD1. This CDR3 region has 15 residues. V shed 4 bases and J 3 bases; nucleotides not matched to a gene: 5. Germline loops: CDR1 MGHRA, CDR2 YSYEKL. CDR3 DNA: TGCGCCAGCAGCCGGTCGGACAGGGGGGACACTGAAGCTTTCTTT. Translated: CASSRSDRGDTEAFF.

This CDR3 is CSVDRTYTGLNTEAFF. The CDR3 coding sequence is TGCAGCGTTGATAGGACCTATACAGGGCTGAACACTGAAGCTTTCTTT. The rearrangement joins TRBV29-1 to TRBJ1-1, with D possibly TRBD1 on 6 matching bases. The germline V gene has CDR1 SQVTM and CDR2 ANQGSEA. The CDR3 covers 16 residues. Trimming took off 3 bases at V and 0 bases at J, with 17 bases between the two ends.

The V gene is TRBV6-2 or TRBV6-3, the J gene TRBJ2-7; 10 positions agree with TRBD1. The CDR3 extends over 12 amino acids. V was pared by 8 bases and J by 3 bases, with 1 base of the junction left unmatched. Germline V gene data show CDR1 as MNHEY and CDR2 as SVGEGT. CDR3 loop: CASGTGDYEQYV. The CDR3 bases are TGTGCCAGCGGGACAGGGGACTACGAGCAGTACGTC.

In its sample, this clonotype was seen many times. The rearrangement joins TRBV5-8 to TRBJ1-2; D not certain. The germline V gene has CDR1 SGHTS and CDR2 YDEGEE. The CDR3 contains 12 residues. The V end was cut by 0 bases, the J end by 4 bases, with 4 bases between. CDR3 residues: CASSLGSYGYTF. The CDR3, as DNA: TGTGCCAGCAGCTTGGGATCCTATGGCTACACCTTC.

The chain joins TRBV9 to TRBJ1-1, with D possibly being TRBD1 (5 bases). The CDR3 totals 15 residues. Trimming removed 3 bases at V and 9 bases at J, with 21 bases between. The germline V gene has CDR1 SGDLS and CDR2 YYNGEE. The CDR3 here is CASSATGGRPDQAFF. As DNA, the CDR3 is TGTGCCAGCAGCGCTACCGGGGGAAGACCCGACCAAGCTTTCTTT.

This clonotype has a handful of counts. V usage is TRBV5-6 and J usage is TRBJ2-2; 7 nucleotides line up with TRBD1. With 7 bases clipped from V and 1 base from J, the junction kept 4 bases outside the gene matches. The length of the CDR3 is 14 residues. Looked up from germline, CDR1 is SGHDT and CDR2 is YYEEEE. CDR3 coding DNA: TGTGCCAGCGGTAGGGGGCAGAACACCGGGGAGCTGTTTTTT. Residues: CASGRGQNTGELFF.

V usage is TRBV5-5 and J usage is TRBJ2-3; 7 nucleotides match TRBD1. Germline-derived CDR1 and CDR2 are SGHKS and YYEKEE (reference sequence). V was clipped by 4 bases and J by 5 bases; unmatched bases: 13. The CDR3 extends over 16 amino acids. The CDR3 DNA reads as TGTGCCAGCAGCGCCCGAGTTACAGGGGCCTTAGATACGCAGTATTTT. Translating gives CASSARVTGALDTQYF.

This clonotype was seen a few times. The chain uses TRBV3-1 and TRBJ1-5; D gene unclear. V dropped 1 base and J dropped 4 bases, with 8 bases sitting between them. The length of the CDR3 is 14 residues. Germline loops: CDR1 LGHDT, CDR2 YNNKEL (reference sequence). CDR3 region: CASSQGSGNQPQHF. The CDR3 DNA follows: TGTGCCAGCAGCCAAGGGTCGGGGAATCAGCCCCAGCATTTT.

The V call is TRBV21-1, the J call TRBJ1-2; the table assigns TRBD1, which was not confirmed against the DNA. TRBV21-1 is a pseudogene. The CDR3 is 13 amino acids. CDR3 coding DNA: TGTGCCTGCCGCGGGACAAATAACTATGGCTACACCTTC. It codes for CACRGTNNYGYTF.